The rows below give T cell receptor beta chains drawn from one sample of a study of cytomegalovirus exposure and HLA in healthy donors. The data were produced by immunoSEQ multiplex PCR, yet TCRdb's version contains in-frame clones alone and is incomplete. The sample includes 150,000 to 200,000 clones, 70% to 80% of them seen just once. Sequenced: PBMCs. These receptors were collected from a woman aged 50 to 60 in good health and CMV-seronegative. Both conserved end residues are part of each CDR3. The D gene is left open where the match is weak. Clone size is not always given. Where it is, it says once, few, many or a class for expanded clones.

>TRBD1|TRBV6-4|.|TRBJ1-1
CASSDRGTGSFPTEAFF
TGTGCCAGCAGTGATCGAGGGACAGGGTCTTTTCCCACTGAAGCTTTCTTT
>TRBD1|TRBV7-4|.|TRBJ1-6
CASSPSGDSNNSPLHF
TGTGCCAGCAGCCCCAGTGGGGACAGTAATAATTCGCCCCTCCACTTT
>TRBD1|TRBV4-3|.|TRBJ1-2
CASSQSVPGQGGYGYTF
TGCGCCAGCAGCCAATCGGTTCCGGGACAGGGAGGCTATGGCTACACCTTC
>.|TRBV19|.|TRBJ1-2
CASSAGTIYGYTF
TGTGCCAGTAGTGCGGGAACAATCTATGGCTACACCTTC
>TRBD1|TRBV5-1|.|TRBJ2-7
CASSLVSGTGPHEQYF
TGCGCCAGCAGCTTGGTTTCCGGGACAGGGCCGCACGAGCAGTACTTC
>.|TRBV13|once|TRBJ1-1
CASSGTGGTEAFF
TGTGCCAGCAGTGGTACGGGAGGGACTGAAGCTTTCTTT
>.|TRBV27|.|TRBJ2-7
CASSLDYAYEQYF
TGTGCCAGCAGTTTAGACTATGCCTACGAGCAGTACTTC
>TRBD1|TRBV27|.|TRBJ2-7
CASSLFGTAYEQYF
TGTGCCAGCAGTTTATTCGGGACAGCCTACGAGCAGTACTTC
>TRBD1|TRBV7-2|.|TRBJ1-3
CASSSLGQGLSFSGNTIYF
TGTGCCAGCAGCTCGTTGGGACAGGGGTTATCGTTCTCTGGAAACACCATATATTTT
>.|TRBV6-6|.|TRBJ1-2
CATHTAGVGYGYTF
TGTGCCACACACACGGCGGGGGTCGGCTATGGCTACACCTTC
>.|TRBV27|.|TRBJ1-2
CASRSFLNYGYTF
TGTGCCAGCAGAAGTTTCCTAAACTATGGCTACACCTTC
>TRBD2|TRBV30|.|TRBJ2-7
CAWSPIAGLAGYEQYF
TGTGCCTGGAGTCCCATAGCGGGACTGGCAGGTTACGAGCAGTACTTC
>TRBD1|TRBV7-2|.|TRBJ1-6
CASSLAGQGGSPLHF
TGTGCCAGCAGCTTAGCGGGACAGGGAGGATCACCCCTCCACTTT
>TRBD2|TRBV19|.|TRBJ2-2
CASSLGSGGTANTGELFF
TGTGCCAGTAGTTTGGGTAGCGGGGGAACCGCGAACACCGGGGAGCTGTTTTTT
>TRBD2|TRBV19|.|TRBJ2-1
CASSVTSGGRDNEQFF
TGTGCCAGTAGTGTCACTAGCGGAGGAAGGGACAATGAGCAGTTCTTC
>TRBD2|TRBV18|.|TRBJ2-4
CASSPLGVAGVGKNIQYF
TGTGCCAGCTCACCCCTCGGGGTAGCGGGAGTTGGCAAAAACATTCAGTACTTC